The TCR beta chain described here comes from a study of cytomegalovirus exposure and HLA in healthy donors. Turning to the study itself: Early on, a data release was issued that held some 85 million unique TCRs from HLA-typed donors. Across 350 to 500 genotyped donors, about 80% landed in the Caucasian-associated ancestry cluster. General study findings and limits: Accurate prediction of most subjects' HLA-A and HLA-B alleles from TCR beta sequences was reported.

Donors in the study were healthy people who gave bone marrow. The PCR employed 60 Vbeta primers together with 13 Jbeta primers. Data came from immunoSEQ multiplex PCR; TCRdb stores just in-frame clones and leaves some out. The sample has fewer than 250,000 clones; about 82% are singletons. Of note for this clone: The antigen remains unidentified.

Trimming took off 3 bases at V and 5 bases at J, with 12 bases between the two ends. This CDR3 region has 14 residues. Germline lookup yields CDR1 MNHEY and CDR2 SMNVEV (reference sequence). This clonotype originated in a man between 25 and 39 years old in good health and CMV-seronegative. Sequenced material: PBMCs. V and J are TRBV27 and TRBJ2-3, with D perhaps TRBD1 (5 bases). The DNA of the CDR3 is TGTGCCAGCAGTTTGTTCAGGGATTTAGATACGCAGTATTTT. This encodes CASSLFRDLDTQYF.